This T cell receptor beta chain was recovered during a study of identical twins. Study-wide points: Within cord blood, abundant beta clonotypes carried fewer insertions, but memory repertoires showed no such trend. Conclusions relied on cross-sectional statistical analysis, not following the same donors.

A template switching step contributed a universal primer site, while unique molecular identifiers were present in the cDNA. Each CDR3 protein gets one entry after TCRdb re-called the 5' RACE reads with MiXCR. Found here are roughly 720,000 distinct CDR3 sequences, 15% to 20% of them singletons; the top ten hold roughly 13%. V was clipped by 8 bases and J by 2 bases, with 13 bases between them. The CDR3 loop spans 13 amino acids. Germline V CDR1 and CDR2: LNHDA, SQIVND (reference sequence). This clonotype has a handful of counts. Its specificity is unknown. These same data were also listed under a study on T cells expressing NK-cell markers. Turning to that study: TCR beta repertoires came from sorted CD3+CD56+NKG2C+, CD3+CD56+NKG2C- and CD3+CD56-NKG2C+ T cells.

The rearrangement uses TRBV19 and TRBJ2-7; TRBD1 is a possible D gene (6 bases). This receptor was taken from a woman aged 18-29 years in good health. Specimen: PBMCs. CDR3 residues: CASRGGPTYEQYF. The CDR3, as DNA: TGTGCCAGTCGAGGGGGTCCTACCTACGAGCAGTACTTC.